Here is one TCR beta chain with its context. Its cognate antigen is unknown. Participating donors were healthy, HIV-negative adults free of recent acute infections or vaccinations. Libraries were prepared by immunoSEQ multiplex PCR; TCRdb keeps only in-frame clonotypes and omits some of them. The table includes some 2,400,000 clones, approximately 95% detected once. This record belongs to a study of shared clonotypes between healthy human individuals. Whole-study findings and limits: Limitation of the genetic and exposure-history diversity represented came from the few donors. Relative to memory subsets, naive subsets generally showed larger estimated richness. Against clonotypes common to all four donors, non-shared ones had lower generation probabilities.

Trimming left V 5 bases short and J 0 bases short, with 14 bases between. Germline assignment: CDR1 SGHTA and CDR2 FQGNSA. CDR3 length equals 15 residues. Sequenced input: naive CD4+ T cells sorted from blood. As for subset: CD45RA+ positively selected. This TCR was sampled from a young man in good health. The V call is TRBV7-2, the J call TRBJ2-7; D gene uncertain. The CDR3 is CASSLGRADSYEQYF. CDR3 nucleotides: TGTGCCAGCAGCCTGGGTAGGGCAGACTCCTACGAGCAGTACTTC.